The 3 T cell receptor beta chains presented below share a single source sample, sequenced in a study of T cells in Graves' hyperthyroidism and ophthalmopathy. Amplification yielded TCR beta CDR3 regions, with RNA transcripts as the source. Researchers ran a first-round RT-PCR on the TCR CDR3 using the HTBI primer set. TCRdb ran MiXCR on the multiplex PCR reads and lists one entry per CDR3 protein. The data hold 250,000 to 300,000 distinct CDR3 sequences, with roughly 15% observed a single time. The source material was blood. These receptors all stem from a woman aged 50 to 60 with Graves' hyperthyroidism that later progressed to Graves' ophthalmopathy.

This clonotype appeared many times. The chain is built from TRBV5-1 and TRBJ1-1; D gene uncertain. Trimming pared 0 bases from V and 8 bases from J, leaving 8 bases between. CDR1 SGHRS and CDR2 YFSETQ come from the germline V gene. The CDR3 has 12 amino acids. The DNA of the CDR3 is TGCGCCAGCAGCTTGGGGAGGTACGAAGCTTTCTTT. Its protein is CASSLGRYEAFF.

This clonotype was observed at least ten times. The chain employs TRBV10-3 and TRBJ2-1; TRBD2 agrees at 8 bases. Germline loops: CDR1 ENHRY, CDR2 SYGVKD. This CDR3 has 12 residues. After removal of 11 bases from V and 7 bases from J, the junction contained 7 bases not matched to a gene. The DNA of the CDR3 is TGTGCCTCAGCGGGAGTCGAGAATGAGCAGTTCTTC. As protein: CASAGVENEQFF.

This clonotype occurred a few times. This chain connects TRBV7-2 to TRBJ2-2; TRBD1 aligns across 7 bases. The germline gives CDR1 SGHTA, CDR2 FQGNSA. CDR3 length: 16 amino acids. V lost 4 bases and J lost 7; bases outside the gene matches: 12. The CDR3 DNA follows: TGTGCCAGCAGCTCCTTTAGCGCCAGGGGGATCGGGGAGCTGTTTTTT. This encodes CASSSFSARGIGELFF. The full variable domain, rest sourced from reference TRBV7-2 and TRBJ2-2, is GAGVSQSPSNKVTEKGKDVELRCDPISGHTALYWYRQSLGQGLEFLIYFQGNSAPDKSGLPSDRFSAERTGGSVSTLTIQRTQQEDSAVYLCASSSFSARGIGELFFGEGSRLTVL.